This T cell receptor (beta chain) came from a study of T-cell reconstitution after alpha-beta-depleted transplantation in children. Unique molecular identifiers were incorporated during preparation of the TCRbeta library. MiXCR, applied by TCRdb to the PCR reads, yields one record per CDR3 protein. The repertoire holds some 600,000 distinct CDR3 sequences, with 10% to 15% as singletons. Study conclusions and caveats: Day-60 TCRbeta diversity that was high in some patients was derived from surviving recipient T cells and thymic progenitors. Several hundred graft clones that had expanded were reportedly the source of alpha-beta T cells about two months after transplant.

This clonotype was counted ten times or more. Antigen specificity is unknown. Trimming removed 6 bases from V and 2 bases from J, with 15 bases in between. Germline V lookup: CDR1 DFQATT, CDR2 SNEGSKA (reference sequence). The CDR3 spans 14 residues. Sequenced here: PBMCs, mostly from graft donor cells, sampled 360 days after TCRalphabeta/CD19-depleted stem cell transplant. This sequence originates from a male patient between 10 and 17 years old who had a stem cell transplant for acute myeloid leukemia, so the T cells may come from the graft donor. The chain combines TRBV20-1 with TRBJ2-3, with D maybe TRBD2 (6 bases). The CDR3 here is CSASTRASTDTQYF. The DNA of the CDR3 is TGCAGTGCCTCGACTAGGGCATCCACAGATACGCAGTATTTT.